This TCR beta chain stems from a study of cytomegalovirus exposure and HLA in healthy donors. Points from the study as a whole: The dataset shows that most TCR sequences were rare, while some public TCRs occurred in many donors.

Comments on this clone: Its matching antigen is unknown.

PCR involved 60 Vbeta and 13 Jbeta primers. Some clones are missing from TCRdb's copy, which holds only in-frame ones; the method was immunoSEQ multiplex PCR. The sample includes 200,000 or so clones, 82% of them seen just once. This sequence was found in a boy younger than 10 in good health and CMV-seronegative. Sequenced: PBMCs.

The CDR3 bases are TGTGCCAGCAGTGCCGGGACAGGGGTAAATGAGCAGTTCTTC. Protein: CASSAGTGVNEQFF. V and J are TRBV6-1 and TRBJ2-1; 10 bases map to TRBD1. This CDR3 is 14 amino acids long. The germline CDR1 and CDR2 sequences are MNHNS and SASEGT. Losses at the gene ends were 4 bases for V and 7 bases for J; bases not matched to a gene: 4.